This passage covers 27 T cell receptor beta chains from one sample sequenced in a study of graft-versus-host responses after intestinal transplantation. TCRdb's copy holds only in-frame clones and misses some; the assay was immunoSEQ multiplex PCR. The table lists about 130,000 clones, around 90% of them singletons. Their recognized antigens are unknown. The starting material was unstimulated CD4+ T cells sorted from spleen or lymph node cells, obtained before intestinal transplant. The receptors derive from a human donor who received an intestinal transplant.

The chain is built from TRBV7-9 and TRBJ1-2; TRBD1 is a possible D gene (6 bases). CDR1 SEHNR and CDR2 FQNEAQ come from the germline V gene (reference sequence). V lost 9 bases, J lost 4 bases, and 12 bases lay in between. This CDR3 region has 12 residues. The CDR3 sequence: CASSARGYGYTF. Written as DNA, the CDR3 is TGTGCCAGTTCCGCCAGGGGCTATGGCTACACCTTC.

This chain uses TRBV6-5 with TRBJ2-7, with D perhaps matching TRBD1 or TRBD2 (5 bases each). Between the trimmed V and J ends, which lost 5 bases and 0 bases, there was a span of 11 bases. CDR3 length: 14 amino acids. Germline CDR1 is MNHEY and CDR2 is SVGAGI. CDR3 sequence reads: CASSELGHSYEQYF. The CDR3 DNA reads TGTGCCAGCAGTGAACTAGGACACTCCTACGAGCAGTACTTC.

V is TRBV11-2 and J is TRBJ2-7; 9 positions match TRBD2. This CDR3 is built from 17 residues. Trimming removed 5 bases from V and 3 bases from J; junction bases left unmatched: 14. Germline CDR1 reads SGHAT; CDR2 reads FQNNGV. DNA for the CDR3: TGTGCCAGCAGCCAGCGGGGGGTAGCGGCTAGGGTCTACGAGCAGTACTTC. Protein product: CASSQRGVAARVYEQYF.

The chain links TRBV7-6 to TRBJ2-7; a possible D gene is TRBD1 (6 bases). V gave up 1 base and J gave up 4 bases, with 8 bases separating them. Germline CDR1 SGHVS, CDR2 FNYEAQ. The CDR3 is 13 residues long. CDR3 sequence reads: CASSLEQGYEQYF. As DNA, the CDR3 is TGTGCCAGCAGCTTAGAACAGGGATACGAGCAGTACTTC.

CDR3 nucleotides: TGTGCCAGCAGCCTCCCCCTAGGCGACACCGGGGAGCTGTTTTTT. It is translated as CASSLPLGDTGELFF. This chain uses TRBV7-2 with TRBJ2-2; D remains ambiguous. The CDR3 has 15 residues. Germline CDR1 and CDR2: SGHTA and FQGNSA. V lost 5 bases and J lost 3, with 13 bases in between.

The gene calls are TRBV6-1 and TRBJ1-6; D remains ambiguous. V dropped 4 bases and J dropped 9 bases, with 19 bases sitting between them. The CDR3 length is 16 residues. Germline loops: CDR1 MNHNS, CDR2 SASEGT. CDR3 coding DNA: TGTGCCAGCAGTGGTGGGTTTGAGTTCTACTTTTCACCCCTCCACTTT. This sequence encodes CASSGGFEFYFSPLHF.

The chain is built from TRBV2 and TRBJ2-5, with TRBD2 identical over 7 bases. V shed 2 bases, J shed 1 base, and the junction held 4 bases outside the gene matches. CDR1 is SNHLY, CDR2 FYNNEI, per germline. This CDR3 region has 15 residues. The CDR3 DNA follows: TGTGCCAGCAGTGAACCTCCTAGCGGCCAAGAGACCCAGTACTTC. Residues: CASSEPPSGQETQYF.

The chain couples TRBV13 to TRBJ2-6; 7 bases agree with TRBD1. Germline CDR1 PRHDT, CDR2 FYEKMQ (reference sequence). V was pared by 0 bases and J by 0 bases, with 17 bases of the junction left unmatched. This CDR3 has 22 residues. The CDR3, as DNA: TGTGCCAGCAGCTTAGGTCCCCCCGCGACAGGGATCCTCCTCTCTGGGGCCAACGTCCTGACTTTC. Translating gives CASSLGPPATGILLSGANVLTF.

The chain has TRBV27 and TRBJ2-7, with TRBD2 as a possible D gene (5 bases). Per the germline V gene, CDR1 is MNHEY and CDR2 is SMNVEV (reference sequence). The V and J ends lost 0 bases and 0 bases respectively, with 9 bases between them. The CDR3 is 15 amino acids. The CDR3 sequence is CASSLSRVSSYEQYF. CDR3 DNA sequence: TGTGCCAGCAGTTTATCGCGGGTGAGCTCCTACGAGCAGTACTTC.

The V call is TRBV6-5, the J call TRBJ1-6, with D perhaps TRBD1 (5 bases). Germline V CDR1 and CDR2: MNHEY, SVGAGI. V lost 2 bases and J lost 10, with 9 bases in between. CDR3 length equals 13 residues. CDR3 protein: CASSYDSRSPLHF. CDR3 DNA: TGTGCCAGCAGTTACGACAGTCGGTCACCCCTCCACTTT.

The chain joins TRBV19 to TRBJ2-7; D possibly corresponds to TRBD2 (5 bases). The CDR3 contains 13 residues. Germline CDR1 and CDR2: LNHDA and SQIVND (reference sequence). Trimming left V 5 bases short and J 2 bases short, with 10 bases between. CDR3 loop: CASSPAGPYEQYF. The CDR3 DNA reads TGTGCCAGTAGTCCCGCGGGTCCCTACGAGCAGTACTTC.

The genes are TRBV5-8 and TRBJ1-1; D is possibly TRBD1 (5 bases). CDR1 is SGHTS and CDR2 is YDEGEE in the germline V gene. The V gene lost 4 bases and the J gene lost 1 base, with 11 bases spanning the gap. CDR3 size: 14 residues. The CDR3, as DNA: TGTGCCAGCAGCCGCCGGGACCCGAACACTGAAGCTTTCTTT. This encodes CASSRRDPNTEAFF.

This clone was counted once. The chain employs TRBV11-2 and TRBJ2-2; D assignment may be TRBD1 or TRBD2 (5 bases each). V was shortened by 3 bases and J by 5 bases, with 13 bases between the two germline ends. The CDR3 loop spans 15 amino acids. Germline V gene sequence: CDR1 SGHAT, CDR2 FQNNGV. CDR3 coding DNA: TGTGCCAGCAGCTTTCGGGACCCAGATACCGGGGAGCTGTTTTTT. This gives the protein CASSFRDPDTGELFF.

This clone has a single count. The chain combines TRBV4-2 with TRBJ2-2, with a weak D call TRBD2 (6 bases). Germline-derived CDR1 and CDR2 are LGHNA and YNFKEQ. The CDR3 totals 16 residues. V lost 7 bases and J lost 4, with 19 bases in between. The CDR3 region is CASTSEGLPGTGELFF. CDR3 sequence (DNA): TGTGCCAGCACCTCGGAGGGACTCCCAGGCACCGGGGAGCTGTTTTTT.

The rearrangement joins TRBV12-5 to TRBJ2-4; the match to TRBD2 covers 13 bases. This CDR3 is built from 17 residues. Germline V gene sequence: CDR1 LGHNT, CDR2 FRNRAP. The V and J ends lost 0 bases and 8 bases, in that order; junction bases with no gene match: 7. In DNA form, the CDR3 reads TGTGCTAGTGGTTTGGTACGGGGACTAGCGGGGTGGGACATTCAGTACTTC. Translating gives CASGLVRGLAGWDIQYF.

The chain carries TRBV11-2 and TRBJ2-1; tentative D call: TRBD1 (6 bases). Trimming took 4 bases from V and 3 from J, leaving 13 bases between them. This CDR3 contains 15 residues. CDR1 is SGHAT, CDR2 FQNNGV, per germline. CDR3 bases: TGTGCCAGCAGCTCGTCGACAGGACACTACAATGAGCAGTTCTTC. This encodes CASSSSTGHYNEQFF.

The chain carries TRBV4-1 and TRBJ2-3; TRBD2 matches 7 bases. The V gene end was trimmed by 1 base and the J gene end by 2 bases; junction bases not matched to a gene: 6. This CDR3 is built from 16 residues. CDR1 is MGHRA and CDR2 is YSYEKL in the germline V gene. As DNA, the CDR3 is TGCGCCAGCAGCCAAGGGGAGGGATTCCTCACAGATACGCAGTATTTT. Amino acids: CASSQGEGFLTDTQYF.

V and J are TRBV6-5 and TRBJ2-3; 8 bases fit TRBD1. Germline CDR1 is MNHEY and CDR2 is SVGAGI. Trimming removed 1 base from V and 4 bases from J; junction bases left unmatched: 4. This CDR3 region has 15 residues. The CDR3 sequence is CASSYYPGGPDTQYF. As DNA, the CDR3 is TGTGCCAGCAGTTACTATCCAGGGGGCCCAGATACGCAGTATTTT.

The chain links TRBV15 to TRBJ1-6, with D unclear. The germline V gene has CDR1 LNHNV and CDR2 YYDKDF (reference sequence). CDR3 length: 15 amino acids. Between the trimmed V and J ends, which lost 3 bases and 0 bases, there was a span of 6 bases. The CDR3 region is CATSSSRSYNSPLHF. The CDR3 nucleotides read TGTGCCACCAGCAGCTCCCGCTCCTATAATTCACCCCTCCACTTT.

J is TRBJ2-7 and V is TRBV7-8; TRBD1 agrees at 8 bases. This CDR3 has 14 amino acids. Germline V gene lookup returns CDR1 SGHVS and CDR2 FQNEAQ. V was pared by 5 bases and J by 3 bases, with 6 bases of the junction left unmatched. The CDR3 loop is CASSLGTGIYEQYF. The DNA of the CDR3 is TGTGCCAGCAGCCTCGGGACAGGAATCTACGAGCAGTACTTC.

The chain carries TRBV6-4 and TRBJ2-1, with TRBD1 as a possible D gene (5 bases). Germline lookup yields CDR1 MRHNA and CDR2 SNTAGT. The CDR3 sequence is 15 residues long. V dropped 0 bases and J dropped 12 bases, with 18 bases sitting between them. DNA of the CDR3: TGTGCCAGCAGTGACTCGAGGACAATTGATCGGGTGCAGTTCTTC. Translation: CASSDSRTIDRVQFF.

This clone was seen a handful of times. The V gene is TRBV19, the J gene TRBJ1-2; D possibly corresponds to TRBD1 (6 bases). V dropped 5 bases and J dropped 6 bases, with 19 bases sitting between them. CDR1 and CDR2 from the germline V gene are LNHDA and SQIVND (reference sequence). The CDR3 sequence is 15 residues long. The CDR3 coding sequence is TGTGCCAGTAGTGCCGGACAGTCTGGGGACGATGGCTACACCTTC. Encoded protein: CASSAGQSGDDGYTF.

This clone was seen a few times. The V gene is TRBV5-8, the J gene TRBJ2-7; possible D gene TRBD2, 6 bases. The CDR3 runs to 12 residues. V lost 1 base and J 6 bases, leaving 8 bases between the germline ends. CDR1 SGHTS and CDR2 YDEGEE come from the germline V gene. DNA of the CDR3: TGTGCCAGCAGCTTGCGGGAGCTCGAGCAGTACTTC. This encodes CASSLRELEQYF.

CDR3 protein: CATKEADGYTF. DNA of the CDR3: TGTGCCACCAAGGAAGCTGATGGCTACACCTTC. V and J are TRBV6-1 and TRBJ1-2; D is uncertain. CDR3 size: 11 residues. The V gene's germline CDR1 is MNHNS and CDR2 SASEGT. The germline V and J ends were trimmed by 10 bases and 6 bases, with 12 bases remaining between them.

V and J are TRBV11-2 and TRBJ1-1; D not certain. CDR1 is SGHAT and CDR2 is FQNNGV in the germline V gene. V lost 4 bases, J lost 1 base, and 10 bases lay in between. The CDR3 consists of 14 residues. CDR3 residues: CASSSQGPNTEAFF. CDR3 sequence (DNA): TGTGCCAGCAGCTCGCAAGGCCCGAACACTGAAGCTTTCTTT.

The chain employs TRBV30 and TRBJ1-2, with D perhaps matching TRBD1 (5 bases). The CDR3 has 13 amino acids. V was clipped by 3 bases and J by 8 bases, with 16 bases between them. From germline, CDR1 is GTSNPN and CDR2 SVGIG (reference sequence). CDR3 residues: CAWRVAGGRGYTF. CDR3 in DNA: TGTGCCTGGAGGGTGGCGGGGGGAAGGGGCTACACCTTC.

The V call is TRBV12-5, the J call TRBJ1-2, with a possible D match to TRBD1 (6 bases). The CDR3 sequence is 12 residues long. The germline V gene has CDR1 LGHNT and CDR2 FRNRAP. Trimming took 7 bases from V and 2 from J, leaving 8 bases between them. The CDR3, as DNA: TGTGCTAGTGCCGGACAGAACTATGGCTACACCTTC. This encodes CASAGQNYGYTF.